The 27 T cell receptor beta chains reported below all come from one sample, sequenced in a study of low-dose radiotherapy and immunotherapy resistance in tumors. Both TCRalpha and TCRbeta chains were reverse transcribed with V-gene-specific primers. TCR amplification used roughly 20 PCR cycles, a constant-region primer and a V-primer adapter. TCRdb re-derived calls from the reads in MiXCR, one entry per CDR3 protein. The table records thousands of distinct CDR3 sequences, about 59% of them present only once. These receptor sequences come from a human donor with advanced metastatic prostate, ovarian, gallbladder or colorectal cancer (not recorded which). This table probably holds off-target reads from a library built for another chain.

The chain joins TRBV18 to TRBJ2-7, with 11 positions matching TRBD1. The V gene's germline CDR1 is KGHSH and CDR2 LQKENI. This CDR3 is 16 amino acids long. After removal of 1 base from V and 0 bases from J, the junction contained 2 bases not matched to a gene. The chain's CDR3 is CASSPQGTGGSYEQYF. The DNA of the CDR3 is TGTGCCAGCTCACCACAAGGGACAGGGGGCTCCTACGAGCAGTACTTC.

The V and J genes are TRBV6-1 and TRBJ2-7; 8 bases align to TRBD2. Germline CDR1 reads MNHNS; CDR2 reads SASEGT. This CDR3 has 16 residues. V shed 6 bases and J 2 bases; nucleotides not matched to a gene: 12. The chain's CDR3 is CASRPFAAGDPYEQYF. The CDR3 DNA reads TGTGCCAGCAGACCTTTTGCAGCGGGAGATCCCTACGAGCAGTACTTC.

By sample share, this clonotype is large (0.1 to 1%). The gene calls are TRBV18 and TRBJ2-7; possibly TRBD1 for D (6 bases). Trimming cost V 4 bases and J 10 bases, with 14 bases left between them. The CDR3 totals 12 residues. Germline V gene lookup returns CDR1 KGHSH and CDR2 LQKENI. In DNA form, the CDR3 reads TGTGCCAGCTCACAAGAACACAGGGTACAGTACTTC. Translation gives CASSQEHRVQYF.

The chain combines TRBV3-1 with TRBJ2-5, with 7 bases identical to TRBD1. Per germline, CDR1 LGHDT and CDR2 YNNKEL (reference sequence). The CDR3 length is 16 residues. Trimming took 5 bases from V and 4 from J; bases not matched to a gene: 13. The CDR3, as DNA: TGTGCCAGCAGCTCACAAGGGGGCGGATCAAGAGAGACCCAGTACTTC. It codes for CASSSQGGGSRETQYF.

The chain has TRBV6-2 or TRBV6-3 and TRBJ2-3; D not resolved. Trimming pared 10 bases from V and 2 bases from J, leaving 19 bases between. Germline CDR1 and CDR2: MNHEY and SVGEGT. CDR3 length equals 15 residues. CDR3 loop: CATRTYRVHTDTQYF. CDR3 DNA: TGTGCCACCCGTACGTACCGGGTCCACACAGATACGCAGTATTTT.

The chain couples TRBV28 to TRBJ1-4, with D maybe TRBD1 (5 bases). Trimming pared 6 bases from V and 8 bases from J, leaving 16 bases between. CDR1 MDHEN and CDR2 SYDVKM come from the germline V gene. This CDR3 comprises 14 residues. This chain's CDR3 is CASRVAGAAEKLFF. DNA for the CDR3: TGTGCCAGCAGGGTCGCCGGGGCAGCCGAAAAACTGTTTTTT. Full variable domain (rest looked up from reference TRBV28 and TRBJ1-4): DVKVTQSSRYLVKRTGEKVFLECVQDMDHENMFWYRQDPGLGLRLIYFSYDVKMKEKGDIPEGYSVSREKKERFSLILESASTNQTSMYLCASRVAGAAEKLFFGSGTQLSVL.

V is TRBV2 and J is TRBJ1-6; 8 bases are shared with TRBD1. V trimming: 7 bases; J trimming: 10 bases; junction bases outside the gene matches: 9. There are 14 residues in the CDR3. CDR1 and CDR2 from the germline V gene are SNHLY and FYNNEI. CDR3 sequence (DNA): TGTGCCAGCATCCCCGACAGGGGATCCTCACCCCTCCACTTT. As protein: CASIPDRGSSPLHF.

The chain is built from TRBV14 and TRBJ2-1; 8 nucleotides agree with TRBD2. Germline V gives CDR1 SGHDN, CDR2 FVKESK. The V segment lost 4 bases and the J segment 8 bases; nucleotides outside the gene matches: 10. The CDR3 is 15 residues long. CDR3 sequence: CASSRRGSGAYEQFF. The DNA of the CDR3 is TGTGCCAGCAGCCGTCGAGGTAGCGGGGCCTATGAGCAGTTCTTC.

V is TRBV11-2 and J is TRBJ2-3; TRBD2 agrees at 8 bases. Germline CDR1 reads SGHAT; CDR2 reads FQNNGV. The CDR3 length is 13 residues. The V segment lost 5 bases and the J segment 6 bases; nucleotides outside the gene matches: 4. Here the CDR3 reads CASSPGGADTQYF. CDR3 nucleotides: TGTGCCAGCAGCCCGGGGGGGGCGGATACGCAGTATTTT.

This clonotype has only a few counts. The rearrangement uses TRBV28 and TRBJ1-2; D uncertain. Trimming pared 3 bases from V and 5 bases from J, leaving 22 bases between. The CDR3 spans 17 residues. Germline lookup yields CDR1 MDHEN and CDR2 SYDVKM. The CDR3 loop is CASSFRPTRAESYGYTF. The CDR3 DNA follows: TGTGCCAGCAGTTTCCGTCCGACTCGGGCGGAGAGTTATGGCTACACCTTC.

The chain recombines TRBV11-2 with TRBJ2-1; TRBD2 matches 12 bases. With V trimmed by 2 bases and J by 4 bases, 9 bases remained unmatched. CDR1 and CDR2 (germline): SGHAT, FQNNGV. This CDR3 comprises 18 residues. The CDR3: CASSLILAGGSEYNEQFF. CDR3 nucleotide sequence: TGTGCCAGCAGCTTAATACTAGCGGGAGGATCGGAATACAATGAGCAGTTCTTC.

This clonotype was recorded a few times. The V call is TRBV30, the J call TRBJ1-5; the D gene is possibly TRBD1 (6 bases). This CDR3 region has 13 residues. Trimming removed 1 base at V and 2 bases at J, with 6 bases between. CDR1 is GTSNPN and CDR2 is SVGIG in the germline V gene (reference sequence). This CDR3 reads CAWSEGGNQPQHF. Here the CDR3 DNA reads TGTGCCTGGAGTGAGGGGGGCAATCAGCCCCAGCATTTT.

The chain recombines TRBV24-1 with TRBJ1-5, with D perhaps matching TRBD1 (5 bases). Trimming took off 0 bases at V and 6 bases at J, with 8 bases between the two ends. Germline V lookup: CDR1 KGHDR, CDR2 SFDVKD. The CDR3 is made up of 14 amino acids. The CDR3 loop is CATSDLMGTQPQHF. CDR3 coding DNA: TGTGCCACCAGTGATTTGATGGGGACTCAGCCCCAGCATTTT.

The rearrangement uses TRBV11-2 and TRBJ1-3; D ambiguous. V shed 5 bases and J shed 0 bases, with 17 bases lying between them. CDR1 and CDR2 (germline): SGHAT, FQNNGV. The CDR3 contains 17 residues. CDR3 residues: CASSPRRQRVSGNTIYF. The DNA of the CDR3 is TGTGCCAGCAGCCCAAGGCGGCAGAGAGTCTCTGGAAACACCATATATTTT.

DNA for the CDR3: TGTGCCAGCAGCCAAGGGCGGGGTTCGAAGACCCAGTACTTC. It translates to CASSQGRGSKTQYF. The V and J genes are TRBV14 and TRBJ2-5, with D possibly matching TRBD2 (6 bases). Germline-derived CDR1 and CDR2 are SGHDN and FVKESK. The CDR3 consists of 14 residues. V was shortened by 1 base and J by 6 bases, with 12 bases between the two germline ends.

The chain has TRBV7-9 and TRBJ2-7; 7 positions agree with TRBD1. The CDR3 loop spans 15 amino acids. The V and J ends lost 4 bases and 5 bases, in that order; junction bases with no gene match: 11. Germline lookup yields CDR1 SEHNR and CDR2 FQNEAQ (reference sequence). CDR3 region: CASSSTDRDFHEQYF. The CDR3 DNA reads as TGTGCCAGCAGCTCTACCGACAGGGATTTTCACGAGCAGTACTTC.

CDR3 residues: CASGLMGPHYGYTF. In DNA form, the CDR3 reads TGTGCCAGCGGCTTAATGGGCCCGCACTATGGCTACACCTTC. The rearrangement links TRBV6-8 to TRBJ1-2; no definite D call. The V end lost 8 bases, the J end lost 3 bases, and 16 bases lay between the germline ends. CDR1 is MNHGY, CDR2 SAAAGT, per germline. This CDR3 region has 14 residues.

The chain combines TRBV29-1 with TRBJ2-7, with 7 bases identical to TRBD1. Per the germline V gene, CDR1 is SQVTM and CDR2 is ANQGSEA. The CDR3 length is 10 residues. V shed 6 bases and J 10 bases; nucleotides not matched to a gene: 6. CDR3 in DNA: TGCAGCGTGAGTGACAGGGATCAGTACTTC. It translates to CSVSDRDQYF.

This chain joins TRBV7-2 and TRBJ2-7; 10 nucleotides align to TRBD1. The germline CDR1 and CDR2 sequences are SGHTA and FQGNSA. There are 15 residues in the CDR3. V was pared by 4 bases and J by 3 bases, with 6 bases of the junction left unmatched. The chain's CDR3 is CASSSRTGGIYEQYF. In nucleotides, the CDR3 is TGTGCCAGCAGCTCCAGGACAGGGGGGATCTACGAGCAGTACTTC.

This sequence joins TRBV6-5 and TRBJ2-1; 10 nucleotides match TRBD1. Germline-derived CDR1 and CDR2 are MNHEY and SVGAGI. The CDR3 totals 20 residues. Losses at the gene ends were 7 bases for V and 3 bases for J; bases not matched to a gene: 21. The chain's CDR3 is CASKGSAGQGTGGLYNEQFF. The CDR3 DNA follows: TGTGCCAGCAAGGGATCCGCGGGACAGGGGACCGGGGGACTCTACAATGAGCAGTTCTTC.

This chain connects TRBV28 to TRBJ2-5, with 8 bases fitting TRBD2. CDR1 and CDR2 (germline): MDHEN, SYDVKM. Trimming at V came to 6 bases and at J to 4 bases, leaving 16 bases not matched to a gene. The length of the CDR3 is 17 residues. CDR3 region: CASSPPRGALRVETQYF. CDR3 in DNA: TGTGCCAGCAGCCCCCCGCGGGGGGCGCTACGGGTAGAGACCCAGTACTTC.

The CDR3 loop is CASSWGPGNPYQETQYF. DNA for the CDR3: TGTGCCAGCAGTTGGGGACCCGGCAATCCGTACCAAGAGACCCAGTACTTC. The chain recombines TRBV6-1 with TRBJ2-5; D possibly uses TRBD1 or TRBD2 (5 bases each). Trimming pared 5 bases from V and 0 bases from J, leaving 19 bases between. Germline loops: CDR1 MNHNS, CDR2 SASEGT. CDR3 length equals 17 residues.

This clonotype was counted a few times. The chain links TRBV5-1 to TRBJ1-3; no reliable D call. The CDR3 has 14 amino acids. V dropped 1 base and J dropped 4 bases, with 9 bases sitting between them. The germline gives CDR1 SGHRS, CDR2 YFSETQ. As DNA, the CDR3 is TGCGCCAGCAGCTTGTCTGGACGCGGAAACACCATATATTTT. It is translated as CASSLSGRGNTIYF.

The chain is built from TRBV19 and TRBJ1-1; no definite D call. CDR1 and CDR2 from the germline V gene are LNHDA and SQIVND (reference sequence). V dropped 0 bases and J dropped 9 bases, with 11 bases sitting between them. The CDR3 loop spans 13 amino acids. CDR3 loop: CASSIDRGFQAFF. Here the CDR3 DNA reads TGTGCCAGTAGTATAGATCGAGGTTTCCAAGCTTTCTTT.

The chain carries TRBV7-2 and TRBJ2-1; 11 nucleotides line up with TRBD2. Germline assignment: CDR1 SGHTA and CDR2 FQGNSA. The junction had 14 bases not matched to a gene; V was cut back by 5 bases and J by 8 bases. The length of the CDR3 is 17 residues. This CDR3 is CASSGSTSGRAAYEQFF. For the CDR3, the DNA is TGTGCCAGCAGCGGCTCAACTAGCGGGAGAGCCGCTTATGAGCAGTTCTTC.

This chain uses TRBV19 with TRBJ2-5, with 10 bases that match TRBD2. This CDR3 has 14 amino acids. Losses at the gene ends were 7 bases for V and 1 base for J; bases not matched to a gene: 3. Germline V gene lookup returns CDR1 LNHDA and CDR2 SQIVND (reference sequence). This CDR3 is CASTLAGGQETQYF. As DNA, the CDR3 is TGTGCCAGTACTTTAGCGGGGGGCCAAGAGACCCAGTACTTC. The variable domain in full, with the rest retrieved from reference TRBV19 and TRBJ2-5, is DGGITQSPKYLFRKEGQNVTLSCEQNLNHDAMYWYRQDPGQGLRLIYYSQIVNDFQKGDIAEGYSVSREKKESFPLTVTSAQKNPTAFYLCASTLAGGQETQYFGPGTRLLVL.

The J gene is TRBJ2-7, the V gene TRBV5-1; possible D gene TRBD1, 5 bases. Germline V CDR1 and CDR2: SGHRS, YFSETQ. The CDR3 is 14 residues long. Deletions cut 0 bases from V and 0 bases from J, with 7 bases between. For the CDR3, the DNA is TGCGCCAGCAGCTTGGACAGGCTCTCCTACGAGCAGTACTTC. This codes for CASSLDRLSYEQYF. The entire variable domain, with the rest obtained from reference TRBV5-1 and TRBJ2-7, is as follows: KAGVTQTPRYLIKTRGQQVTLSCSPISGHRSVSWYQQTPGQGLQFLFEYFSETQRNKGNFPGRFSGRQFSNSRSEMNVSTLELGDSALYLCASSLDRLSYEQYFGPGTRLTVT.